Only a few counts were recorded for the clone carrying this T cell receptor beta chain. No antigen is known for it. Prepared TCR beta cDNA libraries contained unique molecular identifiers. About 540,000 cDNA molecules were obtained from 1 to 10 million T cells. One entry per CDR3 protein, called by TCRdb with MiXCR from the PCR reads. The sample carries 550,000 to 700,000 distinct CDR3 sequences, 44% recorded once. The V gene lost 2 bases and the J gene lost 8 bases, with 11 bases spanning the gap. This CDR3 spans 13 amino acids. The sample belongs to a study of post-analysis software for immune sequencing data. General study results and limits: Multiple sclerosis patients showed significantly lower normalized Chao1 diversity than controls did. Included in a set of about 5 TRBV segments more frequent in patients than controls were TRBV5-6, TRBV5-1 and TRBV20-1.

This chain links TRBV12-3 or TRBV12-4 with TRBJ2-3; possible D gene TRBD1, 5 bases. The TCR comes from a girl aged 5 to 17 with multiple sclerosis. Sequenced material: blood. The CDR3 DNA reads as TGTGCCAGCAGTTTAAGTTGGGGCGGTACGCAGTATTTT. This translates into CASSLSWGGTQYF.